The rows below give T cell receptor beta chains drawn from one sample of a study of T cells in Graves' hyperthyroidism and ophthalmopathy. MiXCR was run by TCRdb on the multiplex PCR reads, yielding one entry per CDR3 protein. The data contain about 840,000 distinct CDR3 sequences, 35% to 40% of them singletons. The sequencing sample was made of blood. Receptor source: a man between 18 and 29 years old with Graves' hyperthyroidism. Both conserved end residues are part of each CDR3. D genes are given only for firm matches. The listing skips clone size in some rows; elsewhere it reads once, few, many or a size class.

j_gene	d_gene	abundance	v_gene	CDR3aa	CDR3nt
TRBJ1-2	TRBD1	many	TRBV5-1	CASRGDRADYGYTF	TGCGCCAGCAGAGGGGACAGGGCCGACTATGGCTACACCTTC
TRBJ1-1	NA	many	TRBV15	CATSSEGANTEAFF	TGTGCCACCAGCAGCGAAGGGGCAAACACTGAAGCTTTCTTT
TRBJ1-6	NA	NA	TRBV10-3	CASSYSPGDNSPLHF	TGTGCCAGCAGTTACTCGCCAGGGGACAATTCACCCCTCCACTTT
TRBJ2-7	TRBD1	NA	TRBV15	CATKTGGADEQYF	TGTGCCACGAAGACAGGGGGCGCGGACGAGCAGTACTTC
TRBJ1-1	NA	NA	TRBV4-1	CASSQEDPNTEAFF	TGCGCCAGCAGCCAAGAAGACCCAAACACTGAAGCTTTCTTT
TRBJ1-6	NA	once	TRBV7-9	CASSPSDLANSPLHF	TGTGCCAGCAGCCCCTCCGATCTCGCGAATTCACCCCTCCACTTT
TRBJ2-6	TRBD1	NA	TRBV29-1	CSAHRTGAVSGANALTF	TGCAGTGCCCATCGGACAGGGGCAGTCTCTGGGGCCAACGCCCTGACTTTC
TRBJ1-5	TRBD1	many	TRBV19	CASTMGTAGNQPQHF	TGTGCCAGTACCATGGGGACAGCCGGCAATCAGCCCCAGCATTTT
TRBJ2-5	TRBD1	few	TRBV7-8	CASSQEVGTGQETQYF	TGTGCCAGCAGCCAAGAAGTGGGGACAGGGCAAGAGACCCAGTACTTC
TRBJ1-2	NA	many	TRBV19	CATLGPNYGYTF	TGTGCCACCCTGGGACCAAACTATGGCTACACCTTC
TRBJ2-6	NA	NA	TRBV9	CASSATNSGANVLTF	TGTGCCAGCAGCGCTACGAACTCTGGGGCCAACGTCCTGACTTTC
TRBJ1-1	TRBD1	NA	TRBV6-5	CASSYGQGGWTEAFF	TGTGCCAGCAGTTACGGCCAAGGGGGCTGGACTGAAGCTTTCTTT
TRBJ1-6	TRBD1	many	TRBV2	CASSEAGTVNSPLHF	TGTGCCAGCAGTGAAGCTGGGACAGTTAATTCACCCCTCCACTTT
TRBJ2-6	NA	NA	TRBV25-1	CAETGFYSGANVLTF	TGTGCCGAGACAGGTTTCTACTCTGGGGCCAACGTCCTGACTTTC
TRBJ1-1	TRBD1	many	TRBV12-3/TRBV12-4	CASSRGQRLEAFF	TGTGCCAGCAGCCGGGGACAGCGCCTTGAAGCTTTCTTT
TRBJ2-2	TRBD2	NA	TRBV7-2	CASSPGLAGGPTGELFF	TGTGCCAGCAGCCCAGGTCTTGCGGGAGGGCCCACCGGGGAGCTGTTTTTT
TRBJ1-2	TRBD1	NA	TRBV29-1	CSVARQGVSYTF	TGCAGCGTTGCCCGACAGGGGGTAAGCTACACCTTC